Listed below are T cell receptor beta chains from one sample, sequenced in a study of CD8 T cells in ankylosing spondylitis. Each CDR3 protein is one row after TCRdb ran MiXCR on the 5' RACE reads. Among about 540,000 distinct CDR3 sequences listed, approximately 12% were seen once. Sequencing input: blood, either unsorted or a sorted T cell fraction (not recorded which). These receptors all stem from a male donor with ankylosing spondylitis. Both conserved end residues are part of each CDR3. D genes are given only for firm matches. The size of a clone is reported for some rows only, either as once, few or many, or as a class for expanded clones.

.,.,TRBJ2-2,15,TRBV12-3/TRBV12-4,TGTGCCAGCACCCTGGGCTATCCGGACACCGGGGAGCTGTTTTTT,CASTLGYPDTGELFF
.,.,TRBJ1-2,11,TRBV6-4,TGTGCCACCTCCCGACCCTATGGCTACACCTTC,CATSRPYGYTF
few,.,TRBJ2-3,15,TRBV5-1,TGCGCCAGCAGCTTCGAGGGGGTTTACACAGATACGCAGTATTTT,CASSFEGVYTDTQYF
.,TRBD1,TRBJ2-1,15,TRBV19,TGTGCCAGTACCCAGCAGGGACAGATCTACAATGAGCAGTTCTTC,CASTQQGQIYNEQFF
.,TRBD2,TRBJ2-7,14,TRBV29-1,TGCAGCGTTGAGGCTAGCGGGAGTATAGACGAGCAGTACTTC,CSVEASGSIDEQYF
few,.,TRBJ2-2,15,TRBV7-8,TGTGCCAGCAGCCCCCGGGACAAACACACCGGGGAGCTGTTTTTT,CASSPRDKHTGELFF
.,TRBD1,TRBJ2-1,15,TRBV5-1,TGCGCCAGCAGCGAGCCGGGACAGGGGGCCCATGAGCAGTTCTTC,CASSEPGQGAHEQFF
many,.,TRBJ2-1,15,TRBV7-9,TGTGCCAGCAGCCCACCCGGAGTAGCATACAATGAGCAGTTCTTC,CASSPPGVAYNEQFF
many,.,TRBJ1-2,12,TRBV27,TGTGCCAGCAGTTCAGGGTCCTATGGCTACACCTTC,CASSSGSYGYTF
.,TRBD1,TRBJ1-1,16,TRBV12-3/TRBV12-4,TGTGCCAGCAGTCCTAGACAGGGGGGCTCGAACACTGAAGCTTTCTTT,CASSPRQGGSNTEAFF
few,.,TRBJ2-1,18,TRBV27,TGTGCCAGCAGTTTAACCTCCGGACTGGGAGTGAGGTACAATGAGCAGTTCTTC,CASSLTSGLGVRYNEQFF
.,TRBD2,TRBJ2-5,15,TRBV12-3/TRBV12-4,TGTGCCAGCAGCCGTAGCGGGAGCTTATTAGAGACCCAGTACTTC,CASSRSGSLLETQYF
few,TRBD2,TRBJ2-5,13,TRBV12-3/TRBV12-4,TGTGCCAGCACCACACTAGCGGTGAGGACCCAGTACTTC,CASTTLAVRTQYF
few,TRBD1,TRBJ2-2,15,TRBV10-3,TGTGCCATCATTAAAGGACAGGGGGACACCGGGGAGCTGTTTTTT,CAIIKGQGDTGELFF
few,TRBD1,TRBJ2-2,14,TRBV11-1,TGTGCCAGCAGCCCCTACAGGGGGCTCGGGGAGCTGTTTTTT,CASSPYRGLGELFF
.,.,TRBJ2-5,14,TRBV5-6,TGTGCCAGCACCTTTAGTGGGGGGCTAGAGACCCAGTACTTC,CASTFSGGLETQYF
few,TRBD1,TRBJ2-6,15,TRBV6-1,TGTGCCAGCAGTGAGGACAGGGATGGGGCCAACGTCCTGACTTTC,CASSEDRDGANVLTF
.,.,TRBJ2-2,16,TRBV14,TGTGCCAGCAGCCAAGTCCCTGCGAGGAGCGGCGGGGAGCTGTTTTTT,CASSQVPARSGGELFF
.,.,TRBJ1-2,15,TRBV5-1,TGCGCCAGCAGCCCCGGACGCTCTCTCGGCTATGGCTACACCTTC,CASSPGRSLGYGYTF
few,TRBD1,TRBJ2-7,13,TRBV20-1,TGCAGTCCACCGACAGGGAGAAGGGGTGAGCAGTACTTC,CSPPTGRRGEQYF
.,.,TRBJ2-7,13,TRBV29-1,TGCAGCGTTGACGGTGAGGGAACCTACGAGCAGTACTTC,CSVDGEGTYEQYF
.,.,TRBJ2-7,13,TRBV5-1,TGCGCCAGCAGCTTGGGATTCGCCTACGAGCAGTACTTC,CASSLGFAYEQYF
.,TRBD1,TRBJ2-1,14,TRBV20-1,TGCAGTGCTAACAGGGGATATTCCTACAATGAGCAGTTCTTC,CSANRGYSYNEQFF
few,.,TRBJ1-1,12,TRBV20-1,TGCAGTGCTAGCGTAATGAACACTGAAGCTTTCTTT,CSASVMNTEAFF
few,TRBD2,TRBJ2-3,15,TRBV15,TGTGCCACCAGCCGACTAGCGGCAGCTGGAGATACGCAGTATTTT,CATSRLAAAGDTQYF
few,TRBD2,TRBJ2-1,15,TRBV12-3/TRBV12-4,TGTGCCAGCAGTTCCGGACTAGCGGGAGTCACTGAGCAGTTCTTC,CASSSGLAGVTEQFF
few,.,TRBJ1-2,14,TRBV24-1,TGTGCCACCAGTGATAAACAGGGCTTCTATGGCTACACCTTC,CATSDKQGFYGYTF
many,TRBD1,TRBJ1-2,13,TRBV20-1,TGCAGTGCTCTGGACAGGACTAACTATGGCTACACCTTC,CSALDRTNYGYTF
many,.,TRBJ1-5,12,TRBV12-3/TRBV12-4,TGTGCCAGCACCTCGGACGGGCAGCCCCAGCATTTT,CASTSDGQPQHF
few,TRBD2,TRBJ2-5,15,TRBV11-2,TGTGCCAGCAGCCCCGGGGGACTAGCACGGGAGACCCAGTACTTC,CASSPGGLARETQYF
once,TRBD2,TRBJ2-7,15,TRBV20-1,TGCAGTGCCCGGCACCTGCGGGAGTCCCGCGACGAGCAGTATTTC,CSARHLRESRDEQYF
few,.,TRBJ2-1,15,TRBV2,TGTGCCAGCAGTGGTGACAGGAGAACCTACAATGAGCAGTTCTTC,CASSGDRRTYNEQFF
many,.,TRBJ2-7,14,TRBV3-1,TGTGCCAGCAGCCAAGATGGAGGAGGATACGAGCAGTACTTC,CASSQDGGGYEQYF
many,TRBD2,TRBJ2-1,14,TRBV20-1,TGCAGTGCTAGGGTCAGCGGGATCCGAAATGAGCAGTTCTTC,CSARVSGIRNEQFF
.,TRBD2,TRBJ2-5,15,TRBV7-8,TGTGCCAGCAGCTTAGGGGGTAGCGGGAGCAAGACCCAGTACTTC,CASSLGGSGSKTQYF
few,TRBD2,TRBJ2-5,16,TRBV5-1,TGCGCCAGCAGCGGACTTACGGCGGGAGGTCTAGAGACCCAGTACTTC,CASSGLTAGGLETQYF
many,.,TRBJ2-3,14,TRBV20-1,TGCAGTGCCACAGCCGCGGGCGGCACAGATACGCAGTATTTT,CSATAAGGTDTQYF
few,.,TRBJ1-4,14,TRBV10-2,TGCGCCAGCAGTTCGGCAACCACTAATGAAAAACTGTTTTTT,CASSSATTNEKLFF
.,.,TRBJ2-6,15,TRBV3-1,TGTGCCAGCAGCCAAGGTGGAGCTGGGGCCAACGTCCTGACTTTC,CASSQGGAGANVLTF
.,TRBD1,TRBJ1-2,15,TRBV28,TGTGCCAGCAGTTTATTGGGGACAGGGAACTATGGCTACACCTTC,CASSLLGTGNYGYTF
many,TRBD1,TRBJ1-4,15,TRBV4-1,TGCGCCAGCAGCCAAGTTAACAGGGGCAGAGAAAAACTGTTTTTT,CASSQVNRGREKLFF
.,TRBD1,TRBJ1-1,13,TRBV6-2/TRBV6-3,TGTGCCAGCAGTTCCGGGACAGCAGCAGAAGCTTTCTTT,CASSSGTAAEAFF
few,.,TRBJ1-5,14,TRBV15,TGTGCCACCAGCAGTGACAGGTCCTATCAGCCCCAGCATTTT,CATSSDRSYQPQHF
.,TRBD1,TRBJ1-2,16,TRBV25-1,TGTGCCAGCAGTGTGATGACCGGGACAGGGCTATATGGCTACACCTTC,CASSVMTGTGLYGYTF
.,.,TRBJ2-3,12,TRBV29-1,TGCAGCGTTGAATCGGGGCCAGATACGCAGTATTTT,CSVESGPDTQYF
.,.,TRBJ2-7,13,TRBV15,TGTGCCACCAGGGCAGGCCCGATCTACGAGCAGTACTTC,CATRAGPIYEQYF
.,.,TRBJ1-2,14,TRBV6-5,TGTGCCAGCAGTGACTCGTGGGTAGGCTATGGCTACACCTTC,CASSDSWVGYGYTF
.,.,TRBJ2-5,15,TRBV7-7,TGTGCCAGCAGCTCCGATAAGGTCGGAGGAGAGACCCAGTACTTC,CASSSDKVGGETQYF
few,.,TRBJ2-2,15,TRBV12-3/TRBV12-4,TGTGCCAGCAGTTTAGTAGGGAGAAACACCGGGGAGCTGTTTTTT,CASSLVGRNTGELFF
many,TRBD1,TRBJ2-1,15,TRBV7-9,TGTGCCAGCAGCCTCGGACAGGGCCGTGACAATGAGCAGTTCTTC,CASSLGQGRDNEQFF
few,.,TRBJ2-7,14,TRBV20-1,TGCAGCACCGATCCGGGACACACCTCCTACGAGCAGTACTTC,CSTDPGHTSYEQYF
many,TRBD2,TRBJ2-1,16,TRBV12-3/TRBV12-4,TGTGCCAGCAGTCCCCTACTAGCGGCTACCTACAATGAGCAGTTCTTC,CASSPLLAATYNEQFF